The present T cell receptor beta chain was sequenced within a study of CXCR3-negative and CXCR3-positive naive CD8 T cells. Whole-study results and caveats: Memory CD8+ cells showed much lower diversity, while both naive subsets were comparably high. Naive cells, whether CXCR3-negative or CXCR3-positive, had similar TRBV-TRBJ usage, while memory cells differed. Naive subsets displayed similar surface CD5, and TCR strength was inferred from TRB CDR3 properties.

Worth noting for this clonotype: Antigen unknown.

Looked up from germline, CDR1 is SQVTM and CDR2 is ANQGSEA. The CDR3 spans 13 residues. Preparation of TRB cDNA libraries relied on 5' RACE carrying UMI labels. TCRdb re-called the 5' RACE reads; every CDR3 protein appears as one record, without DNA. The sample's table shows approximately 60,000 distinct CDR3 sequences. The sequencing input was memory CD8+ T cells from blood. The TCR originated in a human donor in good health. Some clones in this sample may be carry-over from other donors' samples. The genes are TRBV29-1 and TRBJ2-7; TCRdb returns TRBD1, unconfirmable since there is no DNA. This chain's CDR3 is CSVRGVSYYEQYF.